Below, 13 T cell receptor beta chains from the same sample are listed, as sequenced in a study of T cell responses to AZD1222 COVID-19 vaccine. Clones were read by immunoSEQ multiplex PCR, and TCRdb kept only the in-frame ones, dropping some. Found here are some 170,000 clones, over 80% of them singletons; the top ten hold 3.5% to 5.5%. The sample here was peripheral blood, taken 28 days after the second dose of the MenACWY control vaccine. These receptors were taken from an adult who received the MenACWY meningococcal vaccine as a control.

The CDR3 DNA sequence: TGTGCCAGCAGCCAGGTTAGCGGGAGGGACAATGAGCAGTTCTTC. The encoded protein is CASSQVSGRDNEQFF. V is TRBV3-1 (or the pseudogene TRBV3-2) and J is TRBJ2-1; 11 bases match TRBD2. This CDR3 is 15 amino acids long. Germline CDR1 reads LGHDT; CDR2 reads YNNKEL (reference sequence). V trimming: 3 bases; J trimming: 5 bases; junction bases outside the gene matches: 3.

This clone was found once. The genes are TRBV9 and TRBJ1-2, with a tentative D call TRBD1 (6 bases). The V gene's germline CDR1 is SGDLS and CDR2 YYNGEE. Trimming took 4 bases from V and 0 from J, leaving 13 bases between them. This CDR3 is built from 15 residues. CDR3 DNA sequence: TGTGCCAGCAGCCCGAGGGGGGAGGCTAACTATGGCTACACCTTC. It yields the protein CASSPRGEANYGYTF.

For the CDR3, the DNA is TGTGCCAGCAGGAGGGGAATGTACGAGCAGTACTTC. It encodes CASRRGMYEQYF. V gene TRBV12-3 or TRBV12-4 combines with J gene TRBJ2-7; D may correspond to TRBD1 or TRBD2 (5 bases each). V was pared by 6 bases and J by 4 bases, with 10 bases between. This CDR3 comprises 12 residues.

The chain employs TRBV6-1 and TRBJ1-5; D gene uncertain. Germline V gene data show CDR1 as MNHNS and CDR2 as SASEGT. V lost 3 bases, J lost 3 bases, and 15 bases lay in between. This CDR3 comprises 16 residues. Here the CDR3 reads CASSDPSVNLNQPQHF. For the CDR3, the DNA is TGTGCCAGCAGTGACCCCTCAGTGAACCTCAATCAGCCCCAGCATTTT.

This clone was seen a few times. This chain links TRBV6-2 or TRBV6-3 with TRBJ1-4, with 7 positions matching TRBD1. CDR1 MNHEY and CDR2 SVGEGT come from the germline V gene. The ends lost 4 bases at V and 5 bases at J; junction bases unmatched: 7. CDR3 length: 15 residues. CDR3: CASSFRDSSNEKLFF. The CDR3 nucleotides read TGTGCCAGCAGTTTCCGGGACAGCTCGAATGAAAAACTGTTTTTT.

This sequence joins TRBV7-2 and TRBJ2-7, with D perhaps matching TRBD2 (6 bases). From germline, CDR1 is SGHTA and CDR2 FQGNSA. Trimming shortened V by 7 bases and J by 4 bases, and 17 bases separated the two germline ends. This CDR3 spans 14 amino acids. CDR3 protein: CASTRPGGGYEQYF. The CDR3, as DNA: TGTGCCAGCACCCGCCCCGGGGGTGGGTACGAGCAGTACTTC.

The DNA for the CDR3 is TGTGCCAGCAGCCCAGGACTAGCGGTAAACTCCTACGAGCAGTACTTC. It encodes CASSPGLAVNSYEQYF. The chain links TRBV3-1 (or the pseudogene TRBV3-2) to TRBJ2-7, with 10 bases lining up with TRBD2. The CDR3 runs to 16 residues. Trimming took 4 bases from V and 0 from J; bases not matched to a gene: 6. The germline V gene has CDR1 LGHDT and CDR2 YNNKEL (reference sequence).

In this sample, this clone turned up once. This chain joins TRBV30 and TRBJ1-2; D is ambiguous. This CDR3 is 11 amino acids long. V was clipped by 2 bases and J by 4 bases, with 5 bases between them. Germline V lookup: CDR1 GTSNPN, CDR2 SVGIG (reference sequence). The CDR3 bases are TGTGCCTGGAGTTTATCCTATGGCTACACCTTC. Translating it yields CAWSLSYGYTF. The full variable domain, its missing parts supplied by reference TRBV30 and TRBJ1-2, is SQTIHQWPATLVQPVGSPLSLECTVEGTSNPNLYWYRQAAGRGLQLLFYSVGIGQISSEVPQNLSASRPQDRQFILSSKKLLLSDSGFYLCAWSLSYGYTFGSGTRLTVV.

The rearrangement links TRBV5-8 to TRBJ2-6, with 9 bases identical to TRBD1. This CDR3 contains 18 residues. V lost 1 base, J lost 0 bases, and 5 bases stayed unmatched. The germline V gene encodes CDR1 SGHTS and CDR2 YDEGEE. Here the CDR3 reads CASSLLGQGFSGANVLTF. In nucleotides, the CDR3 is TGTGCCAGCAGCTTGTTGGGACAGGGCTTCTCTGGGGCCAACGTCCTGACTTTC.

The V gene is TRBV7-9, the J gene TRBJ1-1; TRBD1 matches at 9 bases. This CDR3 contains 16 residues. With 1 base clipped from V and 3 bases from J, the junction kept 6 bases outside the gene matches. CDR1 and CDR2 from the germline V gene are SEHNR and FQNEAQ (reference sequence). For the CDR3, the DNA is TGTGCCAGCAGCTTAGGGGGACAGGGTTTCCACACTGAAGCTTTCTTT. The encoded protein is CASSLGGQGFHTEAFF.

CDR3 amino acids: CASRDRMYEQYF. CDR3 bases: TGTGCCAGCCGGGACAGAATGTACGAGCAGTACTTC. The V call is TRBV6-5, the J call TRBJ2-7, with TRBD1 matching 7 bases. Unmatched junction bases numbered 5, after V lost 8 bases and J lost 4 bases. Looked up from germline, CDR1 is MNHEY and CDR2 is SVGAGI. CDR3 length: 12 amino acids.

The chain combines TRBV11-2 with TRBJ1-4; D might be TRBD1 (6 bases). Trimming took 5 bases from V and 0 from J, leaving 19 bases between them. There are 18 residues in the CDR3. The V gene's germline CDR1 is SGHAT and CDR2 FQNNGV. In nucleotides, the CDR3 is TGTGCCAGCAGCCCCTCCAAAGGGGGAATCGCAACTAATGAAAAACTGTTTTTT. Translating it yields CASSPSKGGIATNEKLFF.

V is TRBV15 and J is TRBJ1-4, with a weak D call TRBD1 (5 bases). Germline values: CDR1 LNHNV, CDR2 YYDKDF (reference sequence). V was pared by 1 base and J by 3 bases, with 15 bases between. CDR3 length: 17 residues. CDR3 DNA sequence: TGTGCCACCAGCAGAGGAAGAGGGGAGACAGCTAATGAAAAACTGTTTTTT. It codes for CATSRGRGETANEKLFF.